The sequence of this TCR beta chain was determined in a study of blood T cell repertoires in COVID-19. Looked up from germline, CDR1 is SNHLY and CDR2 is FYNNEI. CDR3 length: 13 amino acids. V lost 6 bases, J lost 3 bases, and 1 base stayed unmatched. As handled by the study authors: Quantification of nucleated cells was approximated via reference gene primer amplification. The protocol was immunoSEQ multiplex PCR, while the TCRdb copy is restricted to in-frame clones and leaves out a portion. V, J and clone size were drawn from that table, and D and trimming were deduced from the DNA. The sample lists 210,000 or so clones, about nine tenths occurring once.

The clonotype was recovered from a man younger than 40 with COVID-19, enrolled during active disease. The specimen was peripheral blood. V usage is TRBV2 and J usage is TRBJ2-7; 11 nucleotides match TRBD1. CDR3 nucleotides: TGTGCCAGCAGGGGGACAGGGGGCTACGAGCAGTACTTC. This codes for CASRGTGGYEQYF.